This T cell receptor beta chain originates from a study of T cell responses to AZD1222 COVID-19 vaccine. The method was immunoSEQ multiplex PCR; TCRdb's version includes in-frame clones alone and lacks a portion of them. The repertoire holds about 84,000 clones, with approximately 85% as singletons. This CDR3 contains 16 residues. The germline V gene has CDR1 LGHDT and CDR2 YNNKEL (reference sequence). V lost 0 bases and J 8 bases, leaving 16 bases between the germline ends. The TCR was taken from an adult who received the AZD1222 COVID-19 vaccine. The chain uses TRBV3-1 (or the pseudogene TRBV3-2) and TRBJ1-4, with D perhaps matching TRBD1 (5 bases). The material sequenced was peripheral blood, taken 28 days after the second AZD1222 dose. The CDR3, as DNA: TGTGCCAGCAGCCAAGATCCCGGGGCCGTTTGGGAAAAACTGTTTTTT. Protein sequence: CASSQDPGAVWEKLFF.